Listed below are T cell receptor beta chains from one sample, sequenced in a study of beta chain features in type 1 diabetes. The data were produced by immunoSEQ multiplex PCR, yet TCRdb's version contains in-frame clones alone and is incomplete. In the table there are 620,000 or so clones, around a sixth of which are singletons. The source material was naive CD4+ T cells from blood. These receptors were collected from a man younger than 35 in good health. The CDR3 runs from the conserved cysteine through the conserved F or W. A D gene is named only where the DNA matches it firmly. Expanded clones are given a class, and other clones once, few, many or no size at all.

j_gene: TRBJ1-6
abundance: few
v_gene: TRBV9
d_gene: TRBD1
CDR3aa: CASSVGLLGQGNSPLHF
CDR3nt: TGTGCCAGCAGCGTAGGACTGCTGGGACAGGGGAATTCACCCCTCCACTTT

j_gene: TRBJ1-2
abundance: -
v_gene: TRBV19
d_gene: -
CDR3aa: CASSIDREQGRGYTF
CDR3nt: TGTGCCAGTAGTATAGATCGAGAACAGGGCCGTGGCTACACCTTC

j_gene: TRBJ2-1
abundance: -
v_gene: TRBV11-2
d_gene: -
CDR3aa: CASSSREGTSYNEQFF
CDR3nt: TGTGCCAGCAGCTCCCGAGAGGGGACATCGTACAATGAGCAGTTCTTC

j_gene: TRBJ2-4
abundance: few
v_gene: TRBV18
d_gene: TRBD2
CDR3aa: CASSPSGLAGESIQYF
CDR3nt: TGTGCCAGCTCACCCTCGGGACTAGCGGGAGAGAGCATTCAGTACTTC

j_gene: TRBJ2-3
abundance: -
v_gene: TRBV7-3
d_gene: -
CDR3aa: CASSPTSGATDTQYF
CDR3nt: TGTGCCAGCAGCCCCACTAGTGGGGCCACAGATACGCAGTATTTT

j_gene: TRBJ1-2
abundance: -
v_gene: TRBV2
d_gene: -
CDR3aa: CSSSPAGIDNYGYTF
CDR3nt: TGTTCCAGCAGTCCCGCAGGGATTGATAACTATGGCTACACCTTC

j_gene: TRBJ1-4
abundance: -
v_gene: TRBV6-5
d_gene: -
CDR3aa: CASSLGNEKLFF
CDR3nt: TGTGCCAGCAGCCTGGGGAATGAAAAACTGTTTTTT

j_gene: TRBJ1-3
abundance: -
v_gene: TRBV30
d_gene: -
CDR3aa: CAWSSKNTIYF
CDR3nt: TGTGCCTGGAGCAGCAAAAACACCATATATTTT

j_gene: TRBJ2-6
abundance: many
v_gene: TRBV15
d_gene: -
CDR3aa: CATEDWAGANVLTF
CDR3nt: TGTGCCACAGAAGACTGGGCCGGGGCCAACGTCCTGACTTTC

j_gene: TRBJ1-2
abundance: -
v_gene: TRBV5-1
d_gene: -
CDR3aa: CASSVDGTSQYGYTF
CDR3nt: TGCGCCAGCAGCGTGGACGGGACATCGCAATATGGCTACACCTTC

j_gene: TRBJ2-7
abundance: -
v_gene: TRBV15
d_gene: TRBD1
CDR3aa: CATSRDRGLEQYF
CDR3nt: TGTGCCACCAGCAGGGACAGGGGGCTCGAGCAGTACTTC

j_gene: TRBJ2-3
abundance: few
v_gene: TRBV4-2
d_gene: -
CDR3aa: CASSQDRAQLTDTQYF
CDR3nt: TGTGCCAGCAGCCAAGATAGAGCACAGTTGACAGATACGCAGTATTTT

j_gene: TRBJ1-2
abundance: -
v_gene: TRBV28
d_gene: -
CDR3aa: CASSLSQGLLGYTF
CDR3nt: TGTGCCAGCAGTTTGTCTCAGGGGCTCTTAGGCTACACCTTC

j_gene: TRBJ2-7
abundance: few
v_gene: TRBV7-2
d_gene: -
CDR3aa: CASSLGTMGYEQYF
CDR3nt: TGTGCCAGCAGCTTAGGGACTATGGGGTACGAGCAGTACTTC

j_gene: TRBJ1-2
abundance: few
v_gene: TRBV4-2
d_gene: -
CDR3aa: CASSQDRQGGGYGYTF
CDR3nt: TGTGCCAGCAGCCAAGATCGGCAGGGAGGTGGTTATGGCTACACCTTC

j_gene: TRBJ1-5
abundance: -
v_gene: TRBV7-2
d_gene: -
CDR3aa: CASSSDRSTYTSNQPQHF
CDR3nt: TGTGCCAGCAGCTCCGACAGATCCACCTACACTAGCAATCAGCCCCAGCATTTT

j_gene: TRBJ2-2
abundance: -
v_gene: TRBV7-2
d_gene: -
CDR3aa: CASSLAGTGLSGELFF
CDR3nt: TGTGCCAGCAGCTTAGCGGGGACCGGGTTGTCCGGGGAGCTGTTTTTT

j_gene: TRBJ2-7
abundance: -
v_gene: TRBV27
d_gene: -
CDR3aa: CASSSLRGGGRSYEQYF
CDR3nt: TGTGCCAGCAGTTCCCTCCGTGGGGGAGGACGTTCCTACGAGCAGTACTTC

j_gene: TRBJ2-6
abundance: -
v_gene: TRBV19
d_gene: TRBD1
CDR3aa: CASRLDRDFSSGANVLTF
CDR3nt: TGTGCCAGTAGATTGGACAGGGACTTTAGCTCTGGGGCCAACGTCCTGACTTTC

j_gene: TRBJ2-5
abundance: -
v_gene: TRBV11-1
d_gene: TRBD1
CDR3aa: CASSLDSTGEETQYF
CDR3nt: TGTGCCAGCAGCTTAGACTCTACAGGGGAGGAGACCCAGTACTTC

j_gene: TRBJ1-3
abundance: few
v_gene: TRBV30
d_gene: TRBD1
CDR3aa: CAWSLGQFGNTIYF
CDR3nt: TGTGCCTGGAGTTTGGGACAGTTTGGAAACACCATATATTTT

j_gene: TRBJ1-5
abundance: few
v_gene: TRBV6-6
d_gene: -
CDR3aa: CASSFSATPNQPQHF
CDR3nt: TGTGCCAGCAGTTTCTCGGCGACTCCCAATCAGCCCCAGCATTTT

j_gene: TRBJ2-1
abundance: -
v_gene: TRBV7-3
d_gene: -
CDR3aa: CASSSSGNSYNEQFF
CDR3nt: TGTGCCAGCAGCTCCTCAGGGAACTCCTACAATGAGCAGTTCTTC

j_gene: TRBJ1-3
abundance: -
v_gene: TRBV19
d_gene: TRBD1
CDR3aa: CASSSRGQLSGNTIYF
CDR3nt: TGTGCCAGTAGTTCCCGGGGACAGCTCTCTGGAAACACCATATATTTT

j_gene: TRBJ2-1
abundance: once
v_gene: TRBV4-1
d_gene: -
CDR3aa: CANSQGWSANEQFF
CDR3nt: TGCGCCAACAGCCAAGGGTGGTCAGCCAATGAGCAGTTCTTC

j_gene: TRBJ2-1
abundance: -
v_gene: TRBV19
d_gene: -
CDR3aa: CASRGVSGQSSYNEQFF
CDR3nt: TGTGCCAGTAGAGGGGTAAGCGGGCAGAGCTCCTACAATGAGCAGTTCTTC

j_gene: TRBJ1-4
abundance: few
v_gene: TRBV2
d_gene: -
CDR3aa: CASRRAVGEKLFF
CDR3nt: TGTGCCAGCAGAAGGGCCGTGGGCGAAAAACTGTTTTTT

j_gene: TRBJ2-7
abundance: few
v_gene: TRBV18
d_gene: -
CDR3aa: CASSQGYEQYF
CDR3nt: TGTGCCAGCTCGCAAGGCTACGAGCAGTACTTC

j_gene: TRBJ1-2
abundance: -
v_gene: TRBV2
d_gene: -
CDR3aa: CARVRDGYTF
CDR3nt: TGTGCCAGGGTCAGGGACGGCTACACCTTC

j_gene: TRBJ1-1
abundance: few
v_gene: TRBV4-2
d_gene: -
CDR3aa: CASSQAGYTEAFF
CDR3nt: TGTGCCAGCAGCCAGGCAGGCTACACTGAAGCTTTCTTT

j_gene: TRBJ1-1
abundance: few
v_gene: TRBV30
d_gene: -
CDR3aa: CAWKVGGNTEAFF
CDR3nt: TGTGCCTGGAAAGTGGGAGGGAACACTGAAGCTTTCTTT

j_gene: TRBJ2-7
abundance: -
v_gene: TRBV16
d_gene: TRBD1
CDR3aa: CASSQPGTGGYEQYF
CDR3nt: TGTGCCAGCAGCCAACCCGGGACAGGGGGCTACGAGCAGTACTTC

j_gene: TRBJ2-5
abundance: -
v_gene: TRBV6-5
d_gene: -
CDR3aa: CASTGETQYF
CDR3nt: TGTGCCAGCACGGGGGAGACCCAGTACTTC